A selection of T cell receptor beta chains follows, all from one sample in a study of cytomegalovirus exposure and HLA in healthy donors. Some clones are missing from TCRdb's copy, which holds only in-frame ones; the method was immunoSEQ multiplex PCR. This sample lists 55,000 to 75,000 clones; its ten largest clones have 4%. The sequencing sample was made of PBMCs. The receptors were sampled from a male donor in good health and CMV-seronegative. Both conserved end residues are part of each CDR3. The order of the fields is J gene, D gene, V gene, CDR3 protein, CDR3 DNA. A D gene is named only where the DNA matches it firmly.

J: TRBJ2-7; D: -; V: TRBV28; CDR3: CASSLGQGAEQYF; DNA: TGTGCCAGCAGTCTGGGGCAGGGCGCCGAGCAGTACTTC
J: TRBJ2-5; D: TRBD1; V: TRBV19; CDR3: CASSIDGTGYGENQYF; DNA: TGTGCCAGTAGTATAGACGGGACAGGGTATGGAGAGAACCAGTACTTC
J: TRBJ2-7; D: -; V: TRBV9; CDR3: CASSQGSESSYEQYF; DNA: TGTGCCAGCAGCCAGGGGTCGGAGAGCTCCTACGAGCAGTACTTC
J: TRBJ2-5; D: -; V: TRBV7-3; CDR3: CASSFTAGETQYF; DNA: TGTGCCAGCAGCTTTACAGCGGGAGAGACCCAGTACTTC
J: TRBJ2-6; D: -; V: TRBV2; CDR3: CASSGDTLSGANVLTF; DNA: TGTGCCAGCAGTGGGGACACCTTATCTGGGGCCAACGTCCTGACTTTC
J: TRBJ1-2; D: TRBD1; V: TRBV5-6; CDR3: CASRLQGARGYTF; DNA: TGTGCCAGCAGGCTACAGGGGGCGCGAGGCTACACCTTC
J: TRBJ1-1; D: TRBD1; V: TRBV19; CDR3: CASSETGPNTEAFF; DNA: TGTGCCAGTAGTGAGACAGGGCCCAACACTGAAGCTTTCTTT
J: TRBJ1-4; D: -; V: TRBV28; CDR3: CASSLGTDEKLFF; DNA: TGTGCCAGCAGTTTAGGTACAGATGAAAAACTGTTTTTT
J: TRBJ2-5; D: TRBD2; V: TRBV2; CDR3: CASSEELGGGGYETQYF; DNA: TGTGCCAGCAGTGAGGAGTTGGGCGGGGGGGGGTACGAGACCCAGTACTTC
J: TRBJ2-5; D: TRBD2; V: TRBV4-2; CDR3: CASSQGTSGGAQETQYF; DNA: TGTGCCAGCAGCCAGGGGACTAGCGGGGGGGCCCAAGAGACCCAGTACTTC
J: TRBJ2-7; D: -; V: TRBV6-1; CDR3: CASSSLPDSYEQYF; DNA: TGTGCCAGCAGTTCCCTTCCGGACAGCTACGAGCAGTACTTC
J: TRBJ1-1; D: -; V: TRBV5-1; CDR3: CASSRLTDSNTEAFF; DNA: TGCGCCAGCAGCCGACTGACAGATTCTAACACTGAAGCTTTCTTT
J: TRBJ2-1; D: -; V: TRBV7-2; CDR3: CASSAAAAQADNEQFF; DNA: TGTGCCAGCAGCGCCGCAGCGGCCCAGGCGGACAATGAGCAGTTCTTC
J: TRBJ2-1; D: -; V: TRBV5-1; CDR3: CASSLDVSSSDNEQFF; DNA: TGCGCCAGCAGCTTGGACGTCAGTAGCTCCGACAATGAGCAGTTCTTC
J: TRBJ1-4; D: -; V: TRBV7-2; CDR3: CASTPVGGEKLFF; DNA: TGTGCCAGCACCCCCGTGGGAGGGGAAAAACTGTTTTTT
J: TRBJ2-7; D: -; V: TRBV6-1; CDR3: CASSEAQGTLTKQYF; DNA: TGTGCCAGCAGTGAAGCCCAGGGGACCCTTACCAAGCAGTACTTC
J: TRBJ1-5; D: -; V: TRBV27; CDR3: CASSLTGSSNQPQHF; DNA: TGTGCCAGCAGTCTAACAGGATCGTCCAATCAGCCCCAGCATTTT
J: TRBJ2-7; D: -; V: TRBV6-1; CDR3: CASSDRQLEQYF; DNA: TGTGCCAGCAGTGACAGACAGCTCGAGCAGTACTTC